One and the same sample provided the 31 T cell receptor beta chains below, sequenced in a study of T cells in narcolepsy listed by TCRdb under 2018. The library was made by the immunoSEQ multiplex PCR assay. TCRdb took over this immuneACCESS table, retaining in-frame rearrangements with V and J assigned. Such tables are incomplete; in checked studies, under half of the missing clones stem from an unresolved V gene, and the remainder is unexplained. Here the sample has about 40,000 clones; approximately 88% occur a single time. Jointly, the top ten make up 1% to 1.5% of the sample. The sequencing sample was made of CD45RA- memory CD4+ T cells from PBMCs. This specimen's cell subset or site label, per the study, means: memory T cells sorted ex vivo from peripheral blood. These receptors originate from a human donor with narcolepsy.

The chain joins TRBV6-5 to TRBJ1-1; the match to TRBD1 covers 8 bases. Germline CDR1 is MNHEY and CDR2 is SVGAGI. The CDR3 totals 13 residues. V shed 5 bases, J shed 10 bases, and the junction held 9 bases outside the gene matches. The CDR3 DNA sequence: TGTGCCAGCAGTCCGACACTACAGGGGGTAGCTTTCTTT. This encodes CASSPTLQGVAFF.

The chain joins TRBV4-2 to TRBJ1-2, with 7 bases identical to TRBD1. In germline, CDR1 is LGHNA, CDR2 YNFKEQ. V was pared by 0 bases and J by 5 bases, with 6 bases of the junction left unmatched. This CDR3 region has 15 residues. The CDR3 here is CASSQDLGGEYGYTF. The CDR3 DNA sequence: TGTGCCAGCAGCCAAGATCTAGGGGGCGAGTATGGCTACACCTTC.

This clone is large (0.1 to 1%) in the sample. This chain connects TRBV7-7 to TRBJ2-1, with 16 bases aligning to TRBD2. Looked up from germline, CDR1 is SSHAT and CDR2 is FNYEAQ (reference sequence). This CDR3 has 15 amino acids. The trim removed 5 bases at V and 9 bases at J, leaving 4 bases unmatched. For the CDR3, the DNA is TGTGCCAGCAGCACGGGACTAGCGGGAGGGGGTGAGCAGTTCTTC. Its translation is CASSTGLAGGGEQFF.

The chain recombines TRBV10-3 with TRBJ2-3; the match to TRBD2 covers 9 bases. Trimming cost V 4 bases and J 6 bases; bases outside gene matches: 5. The CDR3 sequence is 14 residues long. CDR1 and CDR2 from the germline V gene are ENHRY and SYGVKD. In nucleotides, the CDR3 is TGTGCCATCAGTGGTGGGCGGGAGGGCGATACGCAGTATTTT. This encodes CAISGGREGDTQYF.

The rearrangement links TRBV4-3 to TRBJ1-4; TRBD1 matches at 10 bases. The trim removed 3 bases at V and 0 bases at J, leaving 1 base unmatched. Germline CDR1 is LGHNA and CDR2 is YSLEER. The CDR3 is 16 amino acids. CDR3 region: CASSQTGGATNEKLFF. CDR3 DNA sequence: TGCGCCAGCAGCCAGACAGGGGGCGCAACTAATGAAAAACTGTTTTTT.

The genes are TRBV5-1 and TRBJ1-4, with D possibly matching TRBD1 (5 bases). Trimming cost V 4 bases and J 0 bases, with 13 bases left between them. CDR1 is SGHRS and CDR2 is YFSETQ in the germline V gene. This CDR3 contains 16 residues. The CDR3 region is CASSPGTITTNEKLFF. CDR3 sequence (DNA): TGCGCCAGCAGCCCCGGGACGATAACAACTAATGAAAAACTGTTTTTT.

This chain links TRBV10-3 with TRBJ2-1; 8 positions agree with TRBD1. The CDR3 length is 15 residues. With V trimmed by 2 bases and J by 6 bases, 6 bases remained unmatched. CDR1 and CDR2 from the germline V gene are ENHRY and SYGVKD. CDR3 nucleotide sequence: TGTGCCATCAGTGAGAGAACCACAGGGGGCAATGAGCAGTTCTTC. It is translated as CAISERTTGGNEQFF.

The chain links TRBV9 to TRBJ1-4; D remains unclear. Looked up from germline, CDR1 is SGDLS and CDR2 is YYNGEE. This CDR3 contains 14 residues. The V end was cut by 1 base, the J end by 7 bases, with 11 bases between. CDR3 nucleotide sequence: TGTGCCAGCAGCGTAAACCCTTGGGCTGAAAAACTGTTTTTT. Translated: CASSVNPWAEKLFF.

V gene TRBV21-1 combines with J gene TRBJ2-1; TRBD2, the D gene given by the table, was not confirmed from the DNA. TRBV21-1 is tagged as a pseudogene. The length of the CDR3 is 17 residues. CDR3 sequence: CASSASKVGGEYNEQFF. CDR3 in DNA: TGTGCCAGCAGCGCCTCCAAGGTGGGCGGGGAGTACAATGAGCAGTTCTTC.

This chain joins TRBV4-2 and TRBJ2-7; the match to TRBD2 covers 8 bases. This CDR3 has 17 amino acids. The trim removed 3 bases at V and 2 bases at J, leaving 12 bases unmatched. From germline, CDR1 is LGHNA and CDR2 YNFKEQ. The chain's CDR3 is CASSQGESGRAPYEQYF. As DNA, the CDR3 is TGTGCCAGCAGCCAGGGGGAATCCGGGAGGGCCCCCTACGAGCAGTACTTC.

V is TRBV19 and J is TRBJ2-1; D not certain. The CDR3 spans 17 residues. Germline CDR1 and CDR2: LNHDA and SQIVND (reference sequence). Between the trimmed V and J ends, which lost 1 base and 3 bases, there was a span of 16 bases. The CDR3 reads CASSIGTVRAGYNEQFF. The CDR3 nucleotides are TGTGCCAGTAGTATAGGGACCGTTCGGGCTGGCTACAATGAGCAGTTCTTC.

This chain uses TRBV5-5 with TRBJ1-3, with D unclear. CDR3 length equals 15 residues. Per germline, CDR1 SGHKS and CDR2 YYEKEE (reference sequence). Trimming removed 1 base at V and 0 bases at J, with 8 bases between. The CDR3 region is CASSLMPDSGNTIYF. The CDR3 bases are TGTGCCAGCAGCTTGATGCCAGACTCTGGAAACACCATATATTTT.

This rearrangement joins TRBV7-2 to TRBJ2-7; D possibly corresponds to TRBD1 (6 bases). The CDR3 is 13 residues long. The germline V and J ends were trimmed by 5 bases and 3 bases, with 11 bases remaining between them. Germline CDR1 is SGHTA and CDR2 is FQGNSA. The CDR3 here is CASSVQGRYEQYF. The CDR3 DNA reads TGTGCCAGCAGCGTACAGGGACGCTACGAGCAGTACTTC.

The rearrangement joins TRBV2 to TRBJ1-4; 7 nucleotides align to TRBD1. The CDR3 contains 14 residues. With 7 bases clipped from V and 5 bases from J, the junction kept 7 bases outside the gene matches. The germline V gene encodes CDR1 SNHLY and CDR2 FYNNEI. The CDR3 here is CASTHRDRNEKLFF. For the CDR3, the DNA is TGTGCCAGCACGCACCGGGACAGAAATGAAAAACTGTTTTTT.

The chain has TRBV6-6 and TRBJ1-5; D remains ambiguous. CDR1 and CDR2 from the germline V gene are MNHNY and SVGAGI (reference sequence). V gave up 2 bases and J gave up 9 bases, with 14 bases separating them. The CDR3 runs 14 residues. In nucleotides, the CDR3 is TGTGCCAGCAGTTACGTTGGGTTTCTTCCGCCCCAGCATTTT. Protein product: CASSYVGFLPPQHF.

The genes are TRBV11-3 and TRBJ1-4; TRBD1 is a possible D gene (5 bases). The CDR3 has 12 residues. Germline V gene lookup returns CDR1 SGHNT and CDR2 YENEEA. V lost 5 bases and J lost 8, with 9 bases in between. CDR3 coding DNA: TGTGCCAGCAGCCTGAGGGGCGAAAAACTGTTTTTT. Encoded protein: CASSLRGEKLFF.

V is TRBV4-2 and J is TRBJ1-1, with 9 bases aligning to TRBD1. After removal of 2 bases from V and 4 bases from J, the junction contained 8 bases not matched to a gene. This CDR3 is 16 amino acids long. CDR1 and CDR2 from the germline V gene are LGHNA and YNFKEQ. Written as DNA, the CDR3 is TGTGCCAGCAGCCAACCGGGACAGGGACGGGGCACTGAAGCTTTCTTT. Encoded protein: CASSQPGQGRGTEAFF.

The chain is built from TRBV7-9 and TRBJ1-1, with 10 bases aligning to TRBD1. Trimming cost V 4 bases and J 1 base; bases outside gene matches: 3. Germline lookup yields CDR1 SEHNR and CDR2 FQNEAQ (reference sequence). The CDR3 runs 15 residues. CDR3 nucleotide sequence: TGTGCCAGCAGCTCCGGGACAGGGGAGAACACTGAAGCTTTCTTT. Its translation is CASSSGTGENTEAFF.

Only a few counts were recorded for this clone. The chain uses TRBV5-5 and TRBJ1-2; no clear D. Germline V gene sequence: CDR1 SGHKS, CDR2 YYEKEE (reference sequence). The V gene lost 3 bases and the J gene lost 4 bases, with 10 bases spanning the gap. The CDR3 totals 13 residues. The CDR3 DNA reads as TGTGCCAGCAGCTCGGACGGGCTCTATGGCTACACCTTC. This encodes CASSSDGLYGYTF.

The chain employs TRBV11-2 and TRBJ2-7; D remains ambiguous. The length of the CDR3 is 12 residues. Germline loops: CDR1 SGHAT, CDR2 FQNNGV. V was clipped by 6 bases and J by 2 bases, with 8 bases between them. The CDR3 spells CASSSMTYEQYF. The CDR3 bases are TGTGCCAGCAGTAGCATGACCTACGAGCAGTACTTC.

This clone was observed a handful of times. The rearrangement uses TRBV2 and TRBJ2-7, with D perhaps matching TRBD1 or TRBD2 (5 bases each). Per germline, CDR1 SNHLY and CDR2 FYNNEI. The V end was cut by 6 bases, the J end by 2 bases, with 17 bases between. CDR3 length: 15 residues. The CDR3 DNA sequence: TGTGCCAGCAGACCCACAGGAAGAGGGACCTACGAGCAGTACTTC. This gives the protein CASRPTGRGTYEQYF.

CDR3 nucleotide sequence: TGTGCCGTCTTCGGTGGACTGGCGGGAGGGCCTTTTCAGGCAGATACGCAGTATTTT. Its protein is CAVFGGLAGGPFQADTQYF. The chain has TRBV28 and TRBJ2-3, with 9 bases that match TRBD2. Per germline, CDR1 MDHEN and CDR2 SYDVKM. CDR3 size: 19 residues. The trim removed 11 bases at V and 4 bases at J, leaving 25 bases unmatched.

J is TRBJ2-5 and V is TRBV2, with TRBD2 identical over 8 bases. Trimming cost V 7 bases and J 5 bases; bases outside gene matches: 12. This CDR3 region has 15 residues. Per germline, CDR1 SNHLY and CDR2 FYNNEI. The CDR3 bases are TGTGCCAGCAACGGAGGAGCGGGAGTGATTGAGACCCAGTACTTC. Translation gives CASNGGAGVIETQYF.

The chain joins TRBV11-1 to TRBJ1-2, with TRBD1 as a possible D gene (5 bases). V gave up 1 base and J gave up 6 bases, with 9 bases separating them. The V gene's germline CDR1 is SGHAT and CDR2 FQDESV (reference sequence). There are 13 residues in the CDR3. This CDR3 reads CASSLGGADGYTF. Here the CDR3 DNA reads TGTGCCAGCAGCTTAGGTGGGGCCGATGGCTACACCTTC.

This chain links TRBV6-1 with TRBJ2-7, with TRBD2 identical over 7 bases. The germline V gene encodes CDR1 MNHNS and CDR2 SASEGT. There are 14 residues in the CDR3. V shed 0 bases and J 3 bases; nucleotides not matched to a gene: 2. CDR3 in DNA: TGTGCCAGCAGTGAAGCGTCGGGGGGCTACGAGCAGTACTTC. This sequence encodes CASSEASGGYEQYF.

This clone was seen a few times. The chain recombines TRBV29-1 with TRBJ1-1; no definite D call. The CDR3 covers 13 residues. The V and J ends lost 7 bases and 0 bases respectively, with 12 bases between them. Germline V gene data show CDR1 as SQVTM and CDR2 as ANQGSEA. The CDR3 sequence is CSAHPLMNTEAFF. Here the CDR3 DNA reads TGCAGCGCTCACCCCCTCATGAACACTGAAGCTTTCTTT.

The V and J genes are TRBV6-1 and TRBJ2-1; possibly TRBD1 for D (6 bases). Germline lookup yields CDR1 MNHNS and CDR2 SASEGT. This CDR3 has 16 residues. The ends were cut back, 0 bases at V and 5 bases at J, with 14 bases in the middle. The CDR3 DNA reads TGTGCCAGCAGTGAAGCGCAGGGACACCGGGACAATGAGCAGTTCTTC. Translation: CASSEAQGHRDNEQFF.

The V and J genes are TRBV27 and TRBJ2-5; the match to TRBD1 covers 8 bases. This CDR3 spans 16 amino acids. CDR1 is MNHEY, CDR2 SMNVEV, per germline (reference sequence). V trimming: 2 bases; J trimming: 4 bases; junction bases outside the gene matches: 9. The CDR3 nucleotides are TGTGCCAGCAGTTTAAGGAGCGGACAGGGCAGAGAGACCCAGTACTTC. It encodes CASSLRSGQGRETQYF.

The V gene is TRBV4-3, the J gene TRBJ2-3; the D call may be TRBD1 or TRBD2 (5 bases each). Trimming pared 0 bases from V and 4 bases from J, leaving 8 bases between. The CDR3 is 14 residues long. The germline gives CDR1 LGHNA, CDR2 YSLEER. The CDR3 sequence is CASSQDLGADTQYF. DNA for the CDR3: TGCGCCAGCAGCCAAGATCTGGGGGCAGATACGCAGTATTTT.

This clone came up once. V is TRBV7-6 and J is TRBJ2-1; TRBD1 matches at 9 bases. V was pared by 0 bases and J by 9 bases, with 9 bases of the junction left unmatched. Germline V gene lookup returns CDR1 SGHVS and CDR2 FNYEAQ. The CDR3 spans 16 residues. CDR3 sequence: CASSLASPGQGGEQFF. The CDR3 bases are TGTGCCAGCAGCTTAGCAAGCCCGGGACAGGGTGGTGAGCAGTTCTTC. The variable domain in full, with the rest retrieved from reference TRBV7-6 and TRBJ2-1, is GAGVSQSPRYKVTKRGQDVALRCDPISGHVSLYWYRQALGQGPEFLTYFNYEAQQDKSGLPNDRFSAERPEGSISTLTIQRTEQRDSAMYRCASSLASPGQGGEQFFGPGTRLTVL.

This chain connects TRBV29-1 to TRBJ2-1; D perhaps matches TRBD2 (6 bases). CDR3 length: 13 amino acids. V lost 6 bases and J lost 8, with 17 bases in between. Germline V gene sequence: CDR1 SQVTM, CDR2 ANQGSEA. Here the CDR3 reads CSVRPTSNYEQFF. The CDR3 DNA reads TGCAGCGTCCGGCCGACTAGTAACTATGAGCAGTTCTTC.